This entry describes one TCR beta chain. This entry belongs to a study of cytomegalovirus exposure and HLA in healthy donors. Germline-derived CDR1 and CDR2 are SGHVS and FQNEAQ. The V segment lost 5 bases and the J segment 0 bases; nucleotides outside the gene matches: 10. This CDR3 has 16 amino acids. The PCR was carried out with 60 Vbeta primers and 13 Jbeta primers. Repertoires were generated with immunoSEQ multiplex PCR, while TCRdb's copy carries only in-frame clones and drops some. Here the sample spans some 130,000 clones, 70% to 85% being singletons. The chain joins TRBV7-8 to TRBJ2-7; 7 nucleotides align to TRBD2. The receptor was isolated from a boy between 5 and 17 years old in good health and CMV-seronegative. The specimen sequenced was PBMCs. CDR3 nucleotides: TGTGCCAGCAGCCCCCTCGGAGGCGGGAGCTCCTACGAGCAGTACTTC. Translation: CASSPLGGGSSYEQYF.